Listed here are 20 T cell receptor beta chains from one sample, sequenced in a study. TCRdb passed the 5' RACE reads through MiXCR, listing each CDR3 protein once. The profile shows approximately 37,000 distinct CDR3 sequences, 18% of them singletons. Sequencing input: naive CD4+ T cells sorted from a lymph node. Documented subset: naive CD4+ T cells, CD4+CD45RA+CD25-. The receptors stem from a female donor with breast cancer.

The table lists this clonotype with many counts. This chain joins TRBV6-1 and TRBJ2-5; D remains unclear. The CDR3 contains 13 residues. CDR1 is MNHNS, CDR2 SASEGT, per germline. V was trimmed by 2 bases and J by 7 bases, leaving 11 bases between them. The CDR3 protein is CASSESSVGTQYF. CDR3 coding DNA: TGTGCCAGCAGTGAATCCTCGGTCGGGACCCAGTACTTC.

The chain uses TRBV7-2 and TRBJ2-7; perhaps D is TRBD1 or TRBD2 (5 bases each). The V and J ends lost 5 bases and 3 bases respectively, with 11 bases between them. The CDR3 is 13 residues long. CDR1 and CDR2 from the germline V gene are SGHTA and FQGNSA. CDR3 protein: CASSVWDGYEQYF. CDR3 DNA sequence: TGTGCCAGCAGCGTTTGGGACGGCTACGAGCAGTACTTC.

The chain is built from TRBV5-1 and TRBJ1-4; D unresolved. The V gene lost 7 bases and the J gene lost 8 bases, with 21 bases spanning the gap. Germline CDR1 SGHRS, CDR2 YFSETQ. The CDR3 sequence is 15 residues long. The CDR3 bases are TGCGCCAGCGGATCGGCCCCGGGCACCGGCGAAAAACTGTTTTTT. Translated, it gives CASGSAPGTGEKLFF.

This clonotype was counted only a few times. V gene TRBV6-1 combines with J gene TRBJ2-3, with TRBD2 as a possible D gene (5 bases). Germline V gene data show CDR1 as MNHNS and CDR2 as SASEGT. The V end lost 6 bases, the J end lost 7 bases, and 20 bases lay between the germline ends. The CDR3 runs to 15 residues. Here the CDR3 reads CASSLDSLWGNTQYF. CDR3 nucleotides: TGTGCCAGCAGCTTGGACTCCCTTTGGGGAAATACGCAGTATTTT.

This rearrangement joins TRBV7-2 to TRBJ1-5; a possible D gene is TRBD1 (6 bases). The CDR3 loop spans 15 amino acids. The V end was cut by 3 bases, the J end by 5 bases, with 14 bases between. Germline V gene lookup returns CDR1 SGHTA and CDR2 FQGNSA. The CDR3 sequence is CASSLGGSRDQPQHF. DNA for the CDR3: TGTGCCAGCAGCTTGGGGGGCTCAAGGGATCAGCCCCAGCATTTT.

There are a few counts of this clonotype. The chain recombines TRBV20-1 with TRBJ2-5, with TRBD2 as a possible D gene (6 bases). The V gene lost 3 bases and the J gene lost 0 bases, with 11 bases spanning the gap. The CDR3 has 14 amino acids. Germline V lookup: CDR1 DFQATT, CDR2 SNEGSKA (reference sequence). CDR3 loop: CSARAGSYQETQYF. The CDR3 DNA follows: TGCAGTGCTAGGGCGGGGTCGTACCAAGAGACCCAGTACTTC.

As regards this clonotype: At one boundary the junction diverges from the germline segment, which might be a read error. The chain uses TRBV19 and TRBJ1-4, with D perhaps TRBD1 (5 bases). CDR3 length: 15 amino acids. Germline CDR1 LNHDA, CDR2 SQIVND (reference sequence). The CDR3 protein is CASSREGRRNENLFF. As DNA, the CDR3 is TGTGCCAGTAGCCGGGAGGGGAGAAGAAATGAAAATCTGTTTTTT.

This clonotype was observed a few times. The chain couples TRBV28 to TRBJ1-2, with D possibly TRBD1 on 5 matching bases. The CDR3 extends over 13 amino acids. V was shortened by 6 bases and J by 3 bases, with 11 bases between the two germline ends. The germline V gene encodes CDR1 MDHEN and CDR2 SYDVKM. Written as DNA, the CDR3 is TGTGCCAGCAGGATAGACAGCGACTATGGCTACACCTTC. Its translation: CASRIDSDYGYTF.

A few counts support this clonotype. This rearrangement joins TRBV7-2 to TRBJ1-1, with D unresolved. The V end lost 2 bases, the J end lost 10 bases, and 11 bases lay between the germline ends. The germline V gene encodes CDR1 SGHTA and CDR2 FQGNSA. The CDR3 contains 12 residues. The CDR3 region is CASSLSREVAFF. Here the CDR3 DNA reads TGTGCCAGCAGCTTAAGTAGGGAGGTAGCTTTCTTT. Drawing the rest from reference TRBV7-2 and TRBJ1-1, the complete variable domain is GAGVSQSPSNKVTEKGKDVELRCDPISGHTALYWYRQSLGQGLEFLIYFQGNSAPDKSGLPSDRFSAERTGGSVSTLTIQRTQQEDSAVYLCASSLSREVAFFGQGTRLTVV.

This clonotype has a handful of counts. CDR3: CASVSEPQHF. DNA for the CDR3: TGCGCCAGCGTGTCAGAGCCCCAGCATTTT. V and J are TRBV5-1 and TRBJ1-5, with D unclear. Germline V lookup: CDR1 SGHRS, CDR2 YFSETQ. The germline V and J ends were trimmed by 7 bases and 8 bases, with 7 bases remaining between them. CDR3 length: 10 residues.

The rearrangement joins TRBV5-1 to TRBJ2-7, with D possibly matching TRBD1 (6 bases). V lost 4 bases and J 0 bases, leaving 14 bases between the germline ends. Per the germline V gene, CDR1 is SGHRS and CDR2 is YFSETQ. CDR3 length equals 15 residues. CDR3 nucleotide sequence: TGCGCCAGCAGCCTTAGACCAGGGGTCTCCTACGAGCAGTACTTC. It is translated as CASSLRPGVSYEQYF. The full variable domain, its missing parts supplied by reference TRBV5-1 and TRBJ2-7, is KAGVTQTPRYLIKTRGQQVTLSCSPISGHRSVSWYQQTPGQGLQFLFEYFSETQRNKGNFPGRFSGRQFSNSRSEMNVSTLELGDSALYLCASSLRPGVSYEQYFGPGTRLTVT.

In this sample, this clonotype turned up many times. The chain employs TRBV5-1 and TRBJ1-1, with D possibly TRBD1 on 6 matching bases. This CDR3 is built from 15 residues. From germline, CDR1 is SGHRS and CDR2 YFSETQ. V dropped 4 bases and J dropped 3 bases, with 16 bases sitting between them. As DNA, the CDR3 is TGCGCCAGCAGCACCCCTGGGGGCATGGACACTGAAGCTTTCTTT. Its protein product is CASSTPGGMDTEAFF.

The chain carries TRBV10-3 and TRBJ2-4; D is possibly TRBD2 (5 bases). Looked up from germline, CDR1 is ENHRY and CDR2 is SYGVKD. V was clipped by 6 bases and J by 0 bases, with 15 bases between them. The CDR3 consists of 16 residues. As DNA, the CDR3 is TGTGCCATCAGCCCCGAGCGGCTAGTAGCCAAAAACATTCAGTACTTC. Translating gives CAISPERLVAKNIQYF.

This clonotype was seen a handful of times. The chain couples TRBV5-1 to TRBJ1-6; D is unclear. This CDR3 comprises 16 residues. The ends were cut back, 0 bases at V and 7 bases at J, with 14 bases in the middle. Germline loops: CDR1 SGHRS, CDR2 YFSETQ. CDR3 in amino acids: CASSLDGRGMNSPLHF. CDR3 in DNA: TGCGCCAGCAGCTTGGATGGTCGGGGAATGAATTCACCCCTCCACTTT.

Of note for this clonotype: The junction shows a germline mismatch at one end, possibly a read error. The genes are TRBV24-1 and TRBJ2-1; D is ambiguous. Germline V lookup: CDR1 KGHDR, CDR2 SFDVKD. The CDR3 consists of 17 residues. The CDR3, as DNA: TGTGCCACCCGTGATTTGGAATCAAAAAGAGGCTGGAATGAGCAGTTCTTC. Translation gives CATRDLESKRGWNEQFF.

This clonotype has a count of ten or more. This rearrangement joins TRBV20-1 to TRBJ2-3; the D is unclear. The CDR3 is 13 amino acids. V gave up 3 bases and J gave up 2 bases, with 9 bases separating them. Germline loops: CDR1 DFQATT, CDR2 SNEGSKA (reference sequence). CDR3 bases: TGCAGTGCTAGGGGATCACCCACAGATACGCAGTATTTT. Translation: CSARGSPTDTQYF.

V and J are TRBV28 and TRBJ1-2, with TRBD1 as a possible D gene (5 bases). This CDR3 has 17 residues. The V and J ends lost 1 base and 2 bases respectively, with 17 bases between them. In germline, CDR1 is MDHEN, CDR2 SYDVKM. The CDR3 DNA is TGTGCCAGCAGTTTATATCCTGGACAAGATCTCAACTATGGCTACACCTTC. It encodes CASSLYPGQDLNYGYTF.

As to this clonotype: A much bigger clone sits one base away, suggesting this may be a read error. The rearrangement links TRBV20-1 to TRBJ2-2, with D possibly being TRBD2 (6 bases). In germline, CDR1 is DFQATT, CDR2 SNEGSKA (reference sequence). The CDR3 totals 16 residues. Trimming removed 4 bases at V and 3 bases at J, with 18 bases between. CDR3 DNA: TGCAGTGCTAATAACGCCGCCTGGGGGGACACCGGGGAGCTGTTTTTT. It translates to CSANNAAWGDTGELFF.

This chain joins TRBV7-3 and TRBJ2-5, with D tentatively TRBD2 (5 bases). This CDR3 is 12 amino acids long. Germline V gene lookup returns CDR1 SGHTA and CDR2 FQGTGA. The V end lost 5 bases, the J end lost 5 bases, and 9 bases lay between the germline ends. The CDR3 spells CASSPGEETQYF. The CDR3 DNA sequence: TGTGCCAGCAGCCCTGGGGAGGAGACCCAGTACTTC.

This clonotype came up a few times. This chain links TRBV5-1 with TRBJ1-2; 10 nucleotides line up with TRBD1. Germline trimming cut 3 bases from V and 6 bases from J; bases unmatched to any gene: 14. This CDR3 has 17 amino acids. Germline CDR1 SGHRS, CDR2 YFSETQ. DNA of the CDR3: TGCGCCAGCAGCTCTACCTCCGGGACAGGGGAAGAAGATGGCTACACCTTC. Protein: CASSSTSGTGEEDGYTF.